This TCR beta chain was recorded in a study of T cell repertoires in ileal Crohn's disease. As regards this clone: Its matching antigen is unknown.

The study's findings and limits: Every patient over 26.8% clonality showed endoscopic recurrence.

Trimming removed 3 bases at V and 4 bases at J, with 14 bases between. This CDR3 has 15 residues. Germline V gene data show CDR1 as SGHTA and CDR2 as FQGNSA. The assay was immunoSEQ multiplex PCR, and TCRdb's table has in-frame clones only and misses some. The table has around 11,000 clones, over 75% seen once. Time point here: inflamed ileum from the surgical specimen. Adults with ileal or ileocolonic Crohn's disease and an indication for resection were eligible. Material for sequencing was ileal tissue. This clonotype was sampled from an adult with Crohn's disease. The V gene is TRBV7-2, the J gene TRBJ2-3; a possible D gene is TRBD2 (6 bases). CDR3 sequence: CASSLIGGRADTQYF. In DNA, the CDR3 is TGTGCCAGCAGCTTGATCGGGGGACGGGCAGATACGCAGTATTTT. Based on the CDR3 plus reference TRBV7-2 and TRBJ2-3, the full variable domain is GAGVSQSPSNKVTEKGKDVELRCDPISGHTALYWYRQSLGQGLEFLIYFQGNSAPDKSGLPSDRFSAERTGGSVSTLTIQRTQQEDSAVYLCASSLIGGRADTQYFGPGTRLTVL.